One sample yielded the 11 T cell receptor beta chains listed below, sequenced in a study of blood T cell repertoires in COVID-19. Sequencing was performed with immunoSEQ multiplex PCR; in TCRdb, only in-frame clones are kept and a portion is missing. The sample has some 320,000 clones, roughly 85% seen once; the top ten hold about 2%. Sequencing used PBMCs or T cells enriched from blood (not recorded which). Receptors originate from a woman aged 30 to 39 who had been exposed to COVID-19.

The chain recombines TRBV28 with TRBJ1-5, with D unresolved. Between the trimmed V and J ends, which lost 5 bases and 0 bases, there was a span of 11 bases. The germline CDR1 and CDR2 sequences are MDHEN and SYDVKM. CDR3 length: 15 amino acids. This chain's CDR3 is CASSPSGNSNQPQHF. As DNA, the CDR3 is TGTGCCAGCAGTCCCTCCGGGAATAGCAATCAGCCCCAGCATTTT.

J is TRBJ1-6 and V is TRBV4-3; D is perhaps TRBD1 (5 bases). This CDR3 spans 15 amino acids. V was trimmed by 4 bases and J by 2 bases, leaving 9 bases between them. From germline, CDR1 is LGHNA and CDR2 YSLEER. The CDR3 is CASSLTGAYNSPLHF. The CDR3, as DNA: TGCGCCAGCAGCCTAACAGGAGCCTATAATTCACCCCTCCACTTT.

The chain carries TRBV19 and TRBJ1-2, with D maybe TRBD1 (6 bases). V was clipped by 2 bases and J by 6 bases, with 16 bases between them. CDR1 is LNHDA, CDR2 SQIVND, per germline (reference sequence). The CDR3 totals 15 residues. The CDR3 here is CASSILRGSIDGYTF. The CDR3 DNA reads TGTGCCAGTAGTATATTGAGGGGGTCTATCGATGGCTACACCTTC.

A word on this clone: Other DNA variants within this sample encode the same CDR3. The chain has TRBV18 and TRBJ1-1, with D maybe TRBD1 (5 bases). CDR3 length equals 15 residues. The germline CDR1 and CDR2 sequences are KGHSH and LQKENI. V shed 2 bases and J shed 1 base, with 11 bases lying between them. CDR3 residues: CASSPGQGSNTEAFF. CDR3 sequence (DNA): TGTGCCAGCTCACCAGGACAAGGGTCGAACACTGAAGCTTTCTTT.

V usage is TRBV19 and J usage is TRBJ1-1, with a possible D match to TRBD1 (5 bases). V was clipped by 3 bases and J by 0 bases, with 14 bases between them. Germline V gene sequence: CDR1 LNHDA, CDR2 SQIVND (reference sequence). The CDR3 totals 16 residues. CDR3 protein: CASSILFDSMNTEAFF. DNA for the CDR3: TGTGCCAGTAGTATTTTATTCGACAGCATGAACACTGAAGCTTTCTTT.

The chain uses TRBV7-2 and TRBJ2-7, with D perhaps matching TRBD1 (5 bases). Trimming removed 5 bases at V and 5 bases at J, with 16 bases between. From germline, CDR1 is SGHTA and CDR2 FQGNSA. The CDR3 contains 14 residues. CDR3 in amino acids: CASSMRQGRHEQYF. CDR3 coding DNA: TGTGCCAGCAGCATGCGTCAGGGTCGACACGAGCAGTACTTC. The whole variable domain, filled in from reference TRBV7-2 and TRBJ2-7, reads GAGVSQSPSNKVTEKGKDVELRCDPISGHTALYWYRQSLGQGLEFLIYFQGNSAPDKSGLPSDRFSAERTGGSVSTLTIQRTQQEDSAVYLCASSMRQGRHEQYFGPGTRLTVT.

V usage is TRBV4-1 and J usage is TRBJ2-2, with D possibly being TRBD1 (5 bases). This CDR3 comprises 18 residues. The germline V gene encodes CDR1 MGHRA and CDR2 YSYEKL. Deletions cut 0 bases from V and 4 bases from J, with 18 bases between. CDR3 sequence reads: CASSQEPVAGSVTGELFF. CDR3 sequence (DNA): TGCGCCAGCAGCCAAGAACCCGTGGCAGGGTCGGTCACCGGGGAGCTGTTTTTT.

This rearrangement joins TRBV18 to TRBJ2-2; TRBD2 matches 7 bases. From germline, CDR1 is KGHSH and CDR2 LQKENI. V lost 5 bases to trimming and J lost 2 bases; unmatched junction nucleotides: 8. The CDR3 extends over 16 amino acids. The CDR3 here is CASSWPLAANTGELFF. CDR3 nucleotides: TGTGCCAGCTCATGGCCTCTAGCGGCCAACACCGGGGAGCTGTTTTTT. The whole variable domain, filled in from reference TRBV18 and TRBJ2-2, reads NAGVMQNPRHLVRRRGQEARLRCSPMKGHSHVYWYRQLPEEGLKFMVYLQKENIIDESGMPKERFSAEFPKEGPSILRIQQVVRGDSAAYFCASSWPLAANTGELFFGEGSRLTVL.

A remark on this clone: Other DNA sequences in the same sample also yield this CDR3. This sequence joins TRBV30 and TRBJ1-1; no reliable D call. Germline assignment: CDR1 GTSNPN and CDR2 SVGIG (reference sequence). The CDR3 is 11 amino acids. V gave up 5 bases and J gave up 0 bases, with 4 bases separating them. CDR3 DNA sequence: TGTGCCTGGTCTGTGAACACTGAAGCTTTCTTT. It is translated as CAWSVNTEAFF.

The rearrangement links TRBV27 to TRBJ2-5; 12 bases are a match to TRBD2. V was clipped by 7 bases and J by 1 base; unmatched bases: 1. This CDR3 comprises 14 residues. CDR1 and CDR2 (germline): MNHEY, SMNVEV (reference sequence). The CDR3 loop reads CASTSGGAQETQYF. Written as DNA, the CDR3 is TGTGCCAGCACTAGCGGGGGGGCCCAAGAGACCCAGTACTTC.

The V gene is TRBV28, the J gene TRBJ2-1, with 13 bases identical to TRBD2. CDR1 MDHEN and CDR2 SYDVKM come from the germline V gene. CDR3 size: 16 residues. J was trimmed by 7 bases and V by 4 bases; bases with no gene match: 7. The CDR3 bases are TGTGCCAGCAGTTCACCCGGGACTAGCGGGAAGAATGAGCAGTTCTTC. Encoded protein: CASSSPGTSGKNEQFF. Based on the CDR3 plus reference TRBV28 and TRBJ2-1, the full variable domain is DVKVTQSSRYLVKRTGEKVFLECVQDMDHENMFWYRQDPGLGLRLIYFSYDVKMKEKGDIPEGYSVSREKKERFSLILESASTNQTSMYLCASSSPGTSGKNEQFFGPGTRLTVL.